A single sample gave rise to the 5 T cell receptor beta chains below, sequenced in a study of cytomegalovirus exposure and HLA in healthy donors. A multiplex PCR was run with 60 Vbeta primers and 13 Jbeta primers. Data came from immunoSEQ multiplex PCR; TCRdb stores just in-frame clones and leaves some out. The sample records over 250,000 clones, roughly two thirds being singletons. The sample consisted of PBMCs. The receptors come from a female donor in good health and CMV-seronegative.

The rearrangement joins TRBV7-2 to TRBJ2-3, with D perhaps TRBD1 (6 bases). V was cut by 6 bases and J by 2 bases, with 12 bases left in between. This CDR3 contains 14 residues. The V gene's germline CDR1 is SGHTA and CDR2 FQGNSA. CDR3 in amino acids: CASRMRQVTDTQYF. The CDR3 DNA sequence: TGTGCCAGCAGAATGCGACAGGTCACAGATACGCAGTATTTT.

In this sample, this clone turned up once. The chain has TRBV6-1 and TRBJ1-5; no clear D gene. The germline CDR1 and CDR2 sequences are MNHNS and SASEGT. Trimming cost V 3 bases and J 2 bases, with 11 bases left between them. The CDR3 loop spans 15 amino acids. The CDR3 region has the DNA TGTGCCAGCAGTGAGGGAGTCCTTGGCAATCAGCCCCAGCATTTT. This sequence encodes CASSEGVLGNQPQHF.

The gene calls are TRBV27 and TRBJ2-5; 9 bases map to TRBD1. J was trimmed by 5 bases and V by 6 bases; bases with no gene match: 10. This CDR3 has 15 residues. CDR1 is MNHEY, CDR2 SMNVEV, per germline (reference sequence). CDR3 region: CASRWTGVSLETQYF. The CDR3 DNA follows: TGTGCCAGCAGGTGGACAGGGGTGTCATTGGAGACCCAGTACTTC.

This chain uses TRBV7-8 with TRBJ2-7, with TRBD2 matching over 14 bases. Looked up from germline, CDR1 is SGHVS and CDR2 is FQNEAQ. V dropped 6 bases and J dropped 4; count of bases not matched to a gene: 23. The CDR3 is 21 residues long. The CDR3 loop reads CASSSRSFRGQGTSGSYEQYF. CDR3 sequence (DNA): TGTGCCAGCAGTTCACGCAGTTTTCGGGGACAGGGGACTAGCGGGAGTTACGAGCAGTACTTC.

The J gene is TRBJ1-1, the V gene TRBV2; weak D call: TRBD1 (6 bases). The CDR3 loop spans 10 amino acids. Germline loops: CDR1 SNHLY, CDR2 FYNNEI. The V and J ends lost 9 bases and 5 bases respectively, with 7 bases between them. CDR3 sequence: CASQGTEAFF. CDR3 DNA: TGTGCCAGTCAGGGGACTGAAGCTTTCTTT.